The 24 T cell receptor beta chains below come from one sample, sequenced in a study of vaccination effects on CD4 cells after COVID-19. These receptors have no known antigen. Subsequent to less than eleven days of culture, CD4+ T cells were isolated. Using immunoSEQ multiplex PCR, the repertoire was profiled, and TCRdb retains in-frame clones only, with some absent. The repertoire includes 45,000 to 60,000 clones, 76% of them detected once, and about 12% sits in the top ten. The material was CD4+ T cells from PBMCs cultured without peptide, obtained before COVID-19 vaccination. The receptors shown here come from a human donor who had a prior SARS-CoV-2 infection.

This chain links TRBV6-1 with TRBJ2-1, with TRBD2 as a possible D gene (6 bases). V dropped 4 bases and J dropped 5 bases, with 18 bases sitting between them. This CDR3 is 16 amino acids long. The germline V gene has CDR1 MNHNS and CDR2 SASEGT. The chain's CDR3 is CASSGGRDLWDNEQFF. CDR3 DNA: TGTGCCAGCAGTGGGGGCCGGGACTTGTGGGACAATGAGCAGTTCTTC.

The rearrangement links TRBV5-1 to TRBJ2-7; 7 positions agree with TRBD2. With 4 bases clipped from V and 5 bases from J, the junction kept 3 bases outside the gene matches. Germline-derived CDR1 and CDR2 are SGHRS and YFSETQ. The length of the CDR3 is 12 residues. CDR3 bases: TGCGCCAGCAGCCCGGGGAGGGACGAGCAGTACTTC. Translated: CASSPGRDEQYF.

This clone was counted a single time. The chain employs TRBV7-2 and TRBJ2-5; 10 bases agree with TRBD2. Per germline, CDR1 SGHTA and CDR2 FQGNSA. V was clipped by 3 bases and J by 4 bases; unmatched bases: 11. The CDR3 runs to 17 residues. CDR3 residues: CASSFLGLAGVAETQYF. The CDR3 DNA sequence: TGTGCCAGCAGCTTCCTGGGTCTAGCGGGAGTCGCAGAGACCCAGTACTTC.

This clone has only one observation. The rearrangement uses TRBV10-3 and TRBJ2-7; TRBD1 agrees at 9 bases. CDR3 length: 16 residues. Losses at the gene ends were 1 base for V and 7 bases for J; bases not matched to a gene: 11. Germline V lookup: CDR1 ENHRY, CDR2 SYGVKD. The CDR3 DNA reads TGTGCCATCAGTGAGTTACAGGGGGCCGTGGTGGGGGAGCAGTACTTC. Translated: CAISELQGAVVGEQYF.

The chain employs TRBV18 and TRBJ2-2; TRBD2 matches at 7 bases. The V segment lost 4 bases and the J segment 5 bases; nucleotides outside the gene matches: 7. Germline V CDR1 and CDR2: KGHSH, LQKENI. CDR3 size: 15 residues. The CDR3 region has the DNA TGTGCCAGCTCACTCTTGCGGGGGAGAACCGGGGAGCTGTTTTTT. Translated, it gives CASSLLRGRTGELFF.

The chain is built from TRBV18 and TRBJ2-5, with D possibly being TRBD2 (6 bases). Trimming cost V 3 bases and J 1 base, with 12 bases left between them. Germline CDR1 reads KGHSH; CDR2 reads LQKENI. The CDR3 has 15 residues. CDR3 region: CASSPPSGVQETQYF. The CDR3 DNA is TGTGCCAGCTCACCCCCTTCGGGAGTCCAAGAGACCCAGTACTTC.

This sequence joins TRBV9 and TRBJ2-1; D is uncertain. The germline V and J ends were trimmed by 0 bases and 11 bases, with 12 bases remaining between them. This CDR3 is 13 amino acids long. CDR1 is SGDLS, CDR2 YYNGEE, per germline. This chain's CDR3 is CASSVDVVRQQFF. For the CDR3, the DNA is TGTGCCAGCAGCGTAGACGTGGTTCGACAGCAGTTCTTC. Supplemented by reference TRBV9 and TRBJ2-1, the full variable domain reads DSGVTQTPKHLITATGQRVTLRCSPRSGDLSVYWYQQSLDQGLQFLIQYYNGEERAKGNILERFSAQQFPDLHSELNLSSLELGDSALYFCASSVDVVRQQFFGPGTRLTVL.

The chain joins TRBV7-3 to TRBJ2-2; no definite D call. The CDR3 sequence is 14 residues long. V lost 1 base and J lost 1, with 4 bases in between. Germline V lookup: CDR1 SGHTA, CDR2 FQGTGA. The CDR3, as DNA: TGTGCCAGCAGCTTAATTCTGAACACCGGGGAGCTGTTTTTT. This translates into CASSLILNTGELFF. The variable domain in full, with the rest retrieved from reference TRBV7-3 and TRBJ2-2, is GAGVSQTPSNKVTEKGKYVELRCDPISGHTALYWYRQSLGQGPEFLIYFQGTGAADDSGLPNDRFFAVRPEGSVSTLKIQRTERGDSAVYLCASSLILNTGELFFGEGSRLTVL.

The chain recombines TRBV19 with TRBJ2-1, with D tentatively TRBD1 (8 bases). Germline V gives CDR1 LNHDA, CDR2 SQIVND (reference sequence). The V gene lost 7 bases and the J gene lost 6 bases, with 16 bases spanning the gap. The CDR3 has 14 amino acids. The CDR3 reads CASTRTGRGNEQFF. The CDR3 nucleotides are TGTGCCAGTACTCGGACAGGGAGGGGCAATGAGCAGTTCTTC.

This clone occurred once. The rearrangement joins TRBV6-4 to TRBJ2-3; D gene ambiguous. Germline assignment: CDR1 MRHNA and CDR2 SNTAGT. This CDR3 spans 13 amino acids. Deletions cut 2 bases from V and 2 bases from J, with 5 bases between. The CDR3 here is CASSDEYTDTQYF. The CDR3 bases are TGTGCCAGCAGTGACGAGTACACAGATACGCAGTATTTT.

This chain connects TRBV6-5 to TRBJ1-5; TRBD1 aligns across 7 bases. From germline, CDR1 is MNHEY and CDR2 SVGAGI. V was pared by 11 bases and J by 4 bases, with 11 bases of the junction left unmatched. The CDR3 spans 14 residues. The DNA for the CDR3 is TGTGCCCACGAAGACAGGGCGGGGAATCAGCCCCAGCATTTT. Translated, it gives CAHEDRAGNQPQHF.

The CDR3 here is CASSFGIRSYEQYF. The CDR3 DNA sequence: TGTGCCAGCAGCTTCGGGATACGATCCTACGAGCAGTACTTC. The chain recombines TRBV11-2 with TRBJ2-7, with a possible D match to TRBD2 (5 bases). The CDR3 has 14 residues. CDR1 SGHAT and CDR2 FQNNGV come from the germline V gene. Trimming took 3 bases from V and 1 from J, leaving 10 bases between them.

The chain recombines TRBV9 with TRBJ2-1; D could derive from TRBD1 or TRBD2 (5 bases each). Looked up from germline, CDR1 is SGDLS and CDR2 is YYNGEE. The CDR3 covers 14 residues. The V end was cut by 3 bases, the J end by 2 bases, with 9 bases between. Here the CDR3 reads CASSDLGAYNEQFF. CDR3 nucleotides: TGTGCCAGCAGCGATTTGGGGGCCTACAATGAGCAGTTCTTC.

CDR3 nucleotides: TGTGCCAGTATCCCGGAGGGGGCGAGCAATCAGCCCCAGCATTTT. Amino acids: CASIPEGASNQPQHF. V gene TRBV19 combines with J gene TRBJ1-5, with 7 bases identical to TRBD1. The length of the CDR3 is 15 residues. The germline V gene has CDR1 LNHDA and CDR2 SQIVND (reference sequence). Unmatched junction bases numbered 7, after V lost 7 bases and J lost 1 base. Full variable domain (rest looked up from reference TRBV19 and TRBJ1-5): DGGITQSPKYLFRKEGQNVTLSCEQNLNHDAMYWYRQDPGQGLRLIYYSQIVNDFQKGDIAEGYSVSREKKESFPLTVTSAQKNPTAFYLCASIPEGASNQPQHFGDGTRLSIL.

The rearrangement links TRBV2 to TRBJ2-5, with D possibly TRBD1 on 7 matching bases. This CDR3 is built from 15 residues. Between the trimmed V and J ends, which lost 3 bases and 2 bases, there was a span of 13 bases. In germline, CDR1 is SNHLY, CDR2 FYNNEI. The CDR3 region is CASSEWGDSQETQYF. DNA of the CDR3: TGTGCCAGCAGTGAGTGGGGGGACAGTCAAGAGACCCAGTACTTC.

This chain links TRBV18 with TRBJ1-2; 7 bases match TRBD1. With V trimmed by 3 bases and J by 10 bases, 11 bases remained unmatched. This CDR3 spans 14 amino acids. Germline lookup yields CDR1 KGHSH and CDR2 LQKENI. CDR3 protein: CASSPTPGTENYTF. The CDR3 nucleotides are TGTGCCAGCTCACCGACTCCCGGGACAGAGAACTACACCTTC.

This rearrangement joins TRBV5-4 to TRBJ2-3, with 11 bases fitting TRBD2. Germline CDR1 and CDR2: SGHNT and YYREEE (reference sequence). V shed 4 bases and J 1 base; nucleotides not matched to a gene: 11. This CDR3 region has 18 residues. CDR3 in amino acids: CASSPWTSGLGGTDTQYF. The CDR3 nucleotides are TGTGCCAGCAGCCCCTGGACTAGCGGGCTCGGGGGCACAGATACGCAGTATTTT.

As DNA, the CDR3 is TGTGCCAGCAGCTTAGCCGGCTGGGGGGACCGAGACTACGAGCAGTACTTC. Protein sequence: CASSLAGWGDRDYEQYF. The V gene is TRBV7-9, the J gene TRBJ2-7; maybe TRBD2 (6 bases). Trimming took 0 bases from V and 3 from J, leaving 18 bases between them. Germline V gives CDR1 SEHNR, CDR2 FQNEAQ (reference sequence). CDR3 length equals 17 residues.

The rearrangement links TRBV2 to TRBJ1-2, with 9 bases aligning to TRBD1. J was trimmed by 5 bases and V by 5 bases; bases with no gene match: 6. CDR1 is SNHLY, CDR2 FYNNEI, per germline. This CDR3 contains 14 residues. CDR3 region: CASSQQGALYGYTF. As DNA, the CDR3 is TGTGCCAGCAGTCAACAGGGGGCCCTTTATGGCTACACCTTC. Based on the CDR3 plus reference TRBV2 and TRBJ1-2, the full variable domain is EPEVTQTPSHQVTQMGQEVILRCVPISNHLYFYWYRQILGQKVEFLVSFYNNEISEKSEIFDDQFSVERPDGSNFTLKIRSTKLEDSAMYFCASSQQGALYGYTFGSGTRLTVV.

The chain carries TRBV11-3 and TRBJ2-1, with a tentative D call TRBD1 (5 bases). The V and J ends lost 0 bases and 8 bases respectively, with 14 bases between them. This CDR3 comprises 15 residues. Germline V gene data show CDR1 as SGHNT and CDR2 as YENEEA. The CDR3 DNA sequence: TGTGCCAGCAGCTTAGATGGGGTTAAGGGGTATGAGCAGTTCTTC. Its translation is CASSLDGVKGYEQFF.

The chain joins TRBV12-5 to TRBJ2-2; possibly TRBD1 or TRBD2 for D (6 bases each). The CDR3 contains 14 residues. Germline CDR1 reads LGHNT; CDR2 reads FRNRAP. V was trimmed by 5 bases and J by 2 bases, leaving 9 bases between them. Written as DNA, the CDR3 is TGTGCTAGTGGTGCGGGACAAAACACCGGGGAGCTGTTTTTT. Its translation: CASGAGQNTGELFF.

This clone was detected only once. The chain uses TRBV3-1 (or the pseudogene TRBV3-2) and TRBJ2-4; no clear D. V was clipped by 1 base and J by 0 bases, with 7 bases between them. Looked up from germline, CDR1 is LGHDT and CDR2 is YNNKEL (reference sequence). The CDR3 is 15 amino acids. The CDR3 nucleotides are TGTGCCAGCAGCCAAGGTTCTCTAGCCAAAAACATTCAGTACTTC. Protein sequence: CASSQGSLAKNIQYF.

The rearrangement joins TRBV30 to TRBJ1-5, with a possible D match to TRBD1 (5 bases). Germline V gene sequence: CDR1 GTSNPN, CDR2 SVGIG (reference sequence). The V end was cut by 2 bases, the J end by 4 bases, with 21 bases between. CDR3 length equals 17 residues. This chain's CDR3 is CAWSPAWGPHRNQPQHF. For the CDR3, the DNA is TGTGCCTGGAGTCCCGCGTGGGGCCCACATAGGAATCAGCCCCAGCATTTT. The variable domain in full, completed from reference TRBV30 and TRBJ1-5, reads SQTIHQWPATLVQPVGSPLSLECTVEGTSNPNLYWYRQAAGRGLQLLFYSVGIGQISSEVPQNLSASRPQDRQFILSSKKLLLSDSGFYLCAWSPAWGPHRNQPQHFGDGTRLSIL.

The CDR3 sequence: CAISPDLSQGYGYTF. CDR3 nucleotide sequence: TGTGCCATCAGCCCGGACCTATCCCAGGGATATGGCTACACCTTC. The genes are TRBV10-3 and TRBJ1-2, with D possibly matching TRBD1 (5 bases). The CDR3 has 15 residues. The V and J ends lost 6 bases and 5 bases respectively, with 19 bases between them. Germline CDR1 is ENHRY and CDR2 is SYGVKD.